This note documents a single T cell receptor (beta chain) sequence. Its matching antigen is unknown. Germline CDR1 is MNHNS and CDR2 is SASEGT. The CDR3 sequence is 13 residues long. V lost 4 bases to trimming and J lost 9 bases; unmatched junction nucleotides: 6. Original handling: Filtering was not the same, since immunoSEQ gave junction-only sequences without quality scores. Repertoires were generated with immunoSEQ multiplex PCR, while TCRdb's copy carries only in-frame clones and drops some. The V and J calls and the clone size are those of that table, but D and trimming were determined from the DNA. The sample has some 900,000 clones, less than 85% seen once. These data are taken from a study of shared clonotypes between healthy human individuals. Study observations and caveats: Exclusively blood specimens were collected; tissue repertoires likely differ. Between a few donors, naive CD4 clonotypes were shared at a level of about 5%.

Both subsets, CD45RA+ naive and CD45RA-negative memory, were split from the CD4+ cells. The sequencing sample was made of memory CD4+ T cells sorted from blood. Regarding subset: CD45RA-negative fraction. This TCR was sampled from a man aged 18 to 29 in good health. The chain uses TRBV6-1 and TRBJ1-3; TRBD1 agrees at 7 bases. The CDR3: CASSVQGQGTIYF. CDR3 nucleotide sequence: TGTGCCAGCAGTGTACAGGGGCAGGGCACCATATATTTT.